These 17 T cell receptor beta chains share one sample of origin, sequenced in a study of blood T cell repertoires in COVID-19. TCRdb keeps only in-frame clones here, not all; method: immunoSEQ multiplex PCR. The sample records under 300,000 clones, around 90% being singletons. Specimen: peripheral blood. Receptor source: a man in his forties or fifties with acute or convalescent COVID-19.

CDR3: CASSDTGIMNTEAFF. CDR3 DNA: TGTGCCAGCAGTGACACAGGGATCATGAACACTGAAGCTTTCTTT. The chain recombines TRBV6-1 with TRBJ1-1; D might be TRBD1 (6 bases). The germline CDR1 and CDR2 sequences are MNHNS and SASEGT. This CDR3 has 15 residues. V was cut by 3 bases and J by 0 bases, with 11 bases left in between.

J is TRBJ2-1 and V is TRBV2; D is unresolved. CDR3 length: 13 amino acids. The germline CDR1 and CDR2 sequences are SNHLY and FYNNEI. Trimming stripped 5 bases from V and 3 bases from J, with 8 bases between. For the CDR3, the DNA is TGTGCCAGCAGTTCTTTGAGCTACAATGAGCAGTTCTTC. This codes for CASSSLSYNEQFF.

The rearrangement links TRBV5-1 to TRBJ2-1; TRBD2 agrees at 10 bases. With V trimmed by 3 bases and J by 4 bases, 7 bases remained unmatched. Germline V gives CDR1 SGHRS, CDR2 YFSETQ. This CDR3 has 16 amino acids. The CDR3 is CASSWGTSELYNEQFF. The CDR3 DNA sequence: TGCGCCAGCAGCTGGGGGACTAGCGAACTATACAATGAGCAGTTCTTC.

V is TRBV7-3 and J is TRBJ2-1; 10 nucleotides line up with TRBD2. In germline, CDR1 is SGHTA, CDR2 FQGTGA. J gave up 8 bases and V 3 bases, and 10 bases lay outside the gene matches. The CDR3 consists of 16 residues. CDR3 protein: CASSFSERGGLDEQFF. CDR3 sequence (DNA): TGTGCCAGCAGCTTTTCCGAGCGGGGGGGCCTGGATGAGCAGTTCTTC.

This rearrangement joins TRBV18 to TRBJ2-7; unclear D gene. Trimming removed 0 bases from V and 4 bases from J, with 4 bases in between. The CDR3 sequence is 12 residues long. The germline CDR1 and CDR2 sequences are KGHSH and LQKENI. In nucleotides, the CDR3 is TGTGCCAGCTCACCACCCTCGTACGAGCAGTACTTC. Its protein is CASSPPSYEQYF.

The chain employs TRBV5-4 and TRBJ2-2, with D unresolved. CDR3 length: 15 amino acids. Germline assignment: CDR1 SGHNT and CDR2 YYREEE (reference sequence). Trimming shortened V by 0 bases and J by 6 bases, and 12 bases separated the two germline ends. The CDR3 loop is CASSLGLEAAGELFF. The CDR3 DNA sequence: TGTGCCAGCAGCTTGGGTCTCGAGGCCGCCGGGGAGCTGTTTTTT. The full variable domain, its missing parts supplied by reference TRBV5-4 and TRBJ2-2, is ETGVTQSPTHLIKTRGQQVTLRCSSQSGHNTVSWYQQALGQGPQFIFQYYREEENGRGNFPPRFSGLQFPNYSSELNVNALELDDSALYLCASSLGLEAAGELFFGEGSRLTVL.

Notes on this clone: The same CDR3 also results from other DNA sequences found in this sample. The chain joins TRBV5-4 to TRBJ1-6; no firm D call. The V gene's germline CDR1 is SGHNT and CDR2 YYREEE (reference sequence). The CDR3 is 16 residues long. V lost 0 bases and J 0 bases, leaving 7 bases between the germline ends. The CDR3 loop is CASSLAASSYNSPLHF. In DNA form, the CDR3 reads TGTGCCAGCAGCTTGGCTGCCAGCTCCTATAATTCACCCCTCCACTTT.

V gene TRBV5-4 combines with J gene TRBJ2-1; TRBD1 aligns across 8 bases. V lost 1 base and J lost 8; bases outside the gene matches: 2. Germline values: CDR1 SGHNT, CDR2 YYREEE (reference sequence). The CDR3 runs to 13 residues. The CDR3 loop reads CASSLTGGDEQFF. The DNA of the CDR3 is TGTGCCAGCAGCTTGACAGGGGGAGATGAGCAGTTCTTC. The full variable domain, rest sourced from reference TRBV5-4 and TRBJ2-1, is ETGVTQSPTHLIKTRGQQVTLRCSSQSGHNTVSWYQQALGQGPQFIFQYYREEENGRGNFPPRFSGLQFPNYSSELNVNALELDDSALYLCASSLTGGDEQFFGPGTRLTVL.

The chain employs TRBV10-1 and TRBJ2-2; 7 bases match TRBD1. Germline V gene data show CDR1 as WNHNN and CDR2 as SYGVQD (reference sequence). The length of the CDR3 is 13 residues. V was pared by 8 bases and J by 4 bases, with 4 bases of the junction left unmatched. CDR3 nucleotides: TGCGCCAGCGCCTGGGACAGCACCGGGGAGCTGTTTTTT. Translated: CASAWDSTGELFF.

The chain uses TRBV20-1 and TRBJ1-5; 9 bases fit TRBD1. The V and J ends lost 3 bases and 0 bases, in that order; junction bases with no gene match: 9. The germline V gene encodes CDR1 DFQATT and CDR2 SNEGSKA (reference sequence). This CDR3 is built from 17 residues. CDR3 protein: CSASVRPGQGSNQPQHF. In DNA form, the CDR3 reads TGCAGTGCTAGTGTACGGCCGGGACAGGGTAGCAATCAGCCCCAGCATTTT.

The chain recombines TRBV6-5 with TRBJ2-1; TRBD2 might be the D (6 bases). The ends were cut back, 2 bases at V and 2 bases at J, with 7 bases in the middle. The CDR3 totals 14 residues. Germline loops: CDR1 MNHEY, CDR2 SVGAGI. In DNA form, the CDR3 reads TGTGCCAGCAGTTACAGGAGGGCCTACAATGAGCAGTTCTTC. Amino acid sequence: CASSYRRAYNEQFF.

The chain uses TRBV7-8 and TRBJ1-1; D unresolved. The CDR3 runs to 17 residues. Trimming cost V 4 bases and J 1 base, with 19 bases left between them. Germline lookup yields CDR1 SGHVS and CDR2 FQNEAQ. The CDR3 loop is CASSSSGGGPSNTEAFF. The DNA for the CDR3 is TGTGCCAGCAGCTCTAGTGGCGGAGGGCCGTCGAACACTGAAGCTTTCTTT.

V is TRBV3-1 (or the pseudogene TRBV3-2) and J is TRBJ2-6; D not resolved. Germline assignment: CDR1 LGHDT and CDR2 YNNKEL (reference sequence). V was cut by 8 bases and J by 0 bases, with 8 bases left in between. CDR3 length: 14 amino acids. The CDR3 protein is CASGRASGANVLTF. CDR3 nucleotides: TGTGCCAGCGGCCGGGCCTCTGGGGCCAACGTCCTGACTTTC.

The rearrangement uses TRBV12-3 or TRBV12-4 and TRBJ1-1, with D uncertain. The CDR3 has 11 amino acids. Trimming removed 6 bases at V and 8 bases at J, with 10 bases between. DNA of the CDR3: TGTGCCAGCAGCCGGACTGGGGAAGCTTTCTTT. Translating it yields CASSRTGEAFF.

V gene TRBV29-1 combines with J gene TRBJ2-3; 9 bases fit TRBD2. Germline CDR1 and CDR2: SQVTM and ANQGSEA. Trimming took 0 bases from V and 4 from J; bases not matched to a gene: 5. CDR3 length equals 15 residues. CDR3 sequence reads: CSVEEAGGPSDTQYF. The CDR3 DNA sequence: TGCAGCGTTGAAGAGGCGGGGGGGCCTTCAGATACGCAGTATTTT.

The V gene is TRBV13, the J gene TRBJ2-2; the D is unclear. This CDR3 spans 13 amino acids. Deletions cut 0 bases from V and 7 bases from J, with 6 bases between. Germline V gene data show CDR1 as PRHDT and CDR2 as FYEKMQ (reference sequence). CDR3 amino acids: CASSLGLYGELFF. DNA of the CDR3: TGTGCCAGCAGCTTAGGCCTGTACGGGGAGCTGTTTTTT.

CDR3 sequence (DNA): TGTGCCAGCAGCTTAGAAGGGACTAGCAGGAGCTCCTACAATGAGCAGTTCTTC. Its protein product is CASSLEGTSRSSYNEQFF. The V gene is TRBV7-9, the J gene TRBJ2-1, with 9 bases lining up with TRBD2. After removal of 1 base from V and 0 bases from J, the junction contained 7 bases not matched to a gene. Germline V gene sequence: CDR1 SEHNR, CDR2 FQNEAQ (reference sequence). The CDR3 has 18 residues.